This T cell receptor (beta chain) came from a study of PD-1 blockade in classical Hodgkin lymphoma. Study-level points and caveats: Those achieving complete response showed baseline diversity like newly diagnosed patients.

V was cut by 10 bases and J by 0 bases, with 13 bases left in between. This CDR3 comprises 14 residues. Germline CDR1 and CDR2: SGHTA and FQGNSA. Patients all relapsed after autologous stem cell transplantation, and there was variation in brentuximab vedotin exposure. There are a few counts of this clone. Its antigen is unidentified. The method was immunoSEQ multiplex PCR; TCRdb's version includes in-frame clones alone and lacks a portion of them. The sample carries some 64,000 clones, around 89% recorded once. Material: peripheral blood mononuclear cells (PBMCs), obtained at baseline. The chain is built from TRBV7-2 and TRBJ1-5, with a possible D match to TRBD1 (6 bases). This TCR derives from a human donor with classical Hodgkin lymphoma. CDR3 coding DNA: TGTGCCACGAGAGGGGGTCTTAGCAATCAGCCCCAGCATTTT. This gives the protein CATRGGLSNQPQHF.